These T cell receptor beta chains were read from a single sample in a study of T cell changes during pregnancy in multiple sclerosis. Only in-frame clones appear in the TCRdb table, and some are missing; sequencing was by immunoSEQ multiplex PCR. The sample lists 100,000 or so clones, 94% occurring once. The specimen comprised peripheral blood, sampled before pregnancy. The origin of the receptors is a female donor with multiple sclerosis, enrolled in a pregnancy study. Each CDR3 is given with its conserved first and last residue. The D gene is left open where the match is weak. Clone size is given for some rows only: seen once, a few or many times, or a class if the clone is expanded.

v_gene	j_gene	len	abundance	d_gene	CDR3aa	CDR3nt
TRBV6-1	TRBJ2-7	17	.	TRBD2	CASSELGLAGISYEQYF	TGTGCCAGCAGTGAACTCGGACTAGCGGGAATCTCCTACGAGCAGTACTTC
TRBV5-1	TRBJ2-3	15	.	TRBD1	CASSLQGAGTDTQYF	TGCGCCAGCAGCTTACAGGGGGCGGGCACAGATACGCAGTATTTT
TRBV4-1	TRBJ2-5	16	.	TRBD2	CASSQATSGPQETQYF	TGCGCCAGCAGCCAGGCGACTAGCGGGCCACAAGAGACCCAGTACTTC
TRBV4-1	TRBJ2-1	15	.	.	CASSPGASGYNEQFF	TGCGCCAGCAGCCCGGGGGCTAGCGGATACAATGAGCAGTTCTTC
TRBV30	TRBJ1-2	13	.	.	CAWSGGGPIGYTF	TGTGCCTGGAGCGGGGGGGGCCCTATCGGCTACACCTTC
TRBV28	TRBJ1-2	12	.	.	CASSLDDWGYTF	TGTGCCAGCAGTTTAGACGACTGGGGCTACACCTTC
TRBV19	TRBJ1-5	14	.	TRBD1	CASSIGQGDQPQHF	TGTGCCAGTAGTATAGGACAGGGGGATCAGCCCCAGCATTTT
TRBV5-1	TRBJ1-1	19	once	.	CASSFEGIGNGTPNTEAFF	TGCGCCAGCAGCTTTGAGGGTATAGGGAATGGCACACCGAACACTGAAGCTTTCTTT
TRBV27	TRBJ2-5	14	.	.	CASRPNWYQETQYF	TGTGCCAGCAGGCCAAACTGGTACCAAGAGACCCAGTACTTC
TRBV4-3	TRBJ1-1	14	.	TRBD1	CASSQSTGDPEAFF	TGCGCCAGCAGCCAATCGACAGGGGATCCTGAAGCTTTCTTT
TRBV30	TRBJ1-1	15	.	TRBD1	CAWSRTGGWNTEAFF	TGTGCCTGGAGTAGGACAGGGGGGTGGAACACTGAAGCTTTCTTT
TRBV30	TRBJ2-7	13	.	TRBD1	CAWDRGIANEQYF	TGTGCGTGGGACAGGGGGATCGCCAACGAGCAGTACTTC
TRBV5-6	TRBJ2-5	13	.	.	CASSLTGGETQYF	TGTGCCAGCAGCTTGACTGGGGGGGAGACCCAGTACTTC
TRBV7-9	TRBJ2-7	16	once	.	CASSLPSEQPSYEQYF	TGTGCCAGCAGCTTGCCGTCCGAGCAACCCTCCTACGAGCAGTACTTC
TRBV15	TRBJ2-2	13	once	.	CATGGANTGELFF	TGTGCCACCGGCGGGGCGAACACCGGGGAGCTGTTTTTT
TRBV5-1	TRBJ2-1	15	.	.	CASSLMGAFYNEQFF	TGCGCCAGCAGCTTGATGGGGGCCTTCTACAATGAGCAGTTCTTC
TRBV18	TRBJ2-1	13	.	TRBD1	CASSRRQGEEQFF	TGTGCCAGCTCACGGAGACAGGGGGAAGAGCAGTTCTTC
TRBV6-1	TRBJ2-7	13	.	.	CASSMTVPYEQYF	TGTGCCAGCAGTATGACAGTTCCCTACGAGCAGTACTTC
TRBV23-1	TRBJ2-7	17	.	.	CASSQSTGQGGSYEQYF	TGCGCCAGCAGTCAATCGACAGGACAGGGAGGGTCCTACGAGCAGTACTTC
TRBV6-1	TRBJ2-4	18	.	.	CASSEGQVTTLAKNIQYF	TGTGCCAGCAGTGAAGGGCAGGTGACCACCCTAGCCAAAAACATTCAGTACTTC
TRBV28	TRBJ2-7	14	.	.	CASSLGRLSYEQYF	TGTGCCAGCAGTTTGGGTAGACTCTCCTACGAGCAGTACTTC
TRBV7-3	TRBJ2-5	15	once	.	CASSSQGRTTETQYF	TGTGCCAGCAGCTCCCAGGGGCGGACGACCGAAACCCAGTACTTC
TRBV29-1	TRBJ2-7	15	.	TRBD2	CSARLAGENLYEQYF	TGCAGCGCCAGACTAGCGGGAGAGAATCTCTACGAGCAGTACTTC
TRBV2	TRBJ1-1	13	.	TRBD1	CASKGGTGAEAFF	TGTGCCAGCAAGGGTGGGACAGGGGCTGAAGCTTTCTTT
TRBV4-2	TRBJ2-5	15	.	.	CASSSVGGGGETQYF	TGTGCCAGCAGTTCGGTGGGAGGGGGTGGGGAGACCCAGTACTTC
TRBV4-1	TRBJ2-7	15	.	TRBD2	CASSPGLAGDYEQYF	TGCGCCAGCAGCCCGGGACTAGCGGGAGACTACGAGCAGTACTTC
TRBV7-9	TRBJ2-5	15	.	TRBD1	CASSLAGQGQETQYF	TGTGCCAGCAGCTTGGCCGGACAGGGTCAAGAGACCCAGTACTTC
TRBV6-6	TRBJ2-1	15	.	.	CASRPLGDSYNEQFF	TGTGCCAGCAGGCCACTAGGTGACTCCTACAATGAGCAGTTCTTC
TRBV2	TRBJ2-7	19	.	TRBD1	CASSSLQGLQARQDYEQYF	TGTGCCAGCAGTTCATTACAGGGGCTTCAGGCGCGGCAGGACTACGAGCAGTACTTC
TRBV7-3	TRBJ1-1	13	.	.	CASSSRGGLEAFF	TGTGCCAGCAGCTCGCGGGGGGGGCTTGAAGCTTTCTTT
TRBV15	TRBJ1-1	12	.	.	CATRGGNTEAFF	TGTGCCACCAGGGGAGGGAACACTGAAGCTTTCTTT
TRBV5-1	TRBJ1-1	15	.	.	CASSLPGLTNTEAFF	TGCGCCAGCAGCTTACCAGGGCTAACGAACACTGAAGCTTTCTTT
TRBV7-9	TRBJ2-7	18	.	TRBD2	CASSDSYRGTSGPYEQYF	TGTGCCAGCAGCGATTCGTACAGGGGGACTAGCGGCCCCTACGAGCAGTACTTC
TRBV5-1	TRBJ2-1	16	.	TRBD2	CASRTGTSGTSWEQFF	TGCGCCAGCAGAACCGGGACTAGCGGGACCTCCTGGGAGCAGTTCTTC
TRBV19	TRBJ2-1	15	.	TRBD2	CARRPGLAGNDEQFF	TGTGCCAGGAGACCGGGACTAGCGGGAAACGATGAGCAGTTCTTC
TRBV5-6	TRBJ1-1	14	.	.	CASSFGPGNTEAFF	TGTGCCAGCAGCTTTGGTCCAGGGAACACTGAAGCTTTCTTT
TRBV7-9	TRBJ1-2	13	.	.	CASSITGNYGYTF	TGTGCCAGCAGCATTACAGGGAACTATGGCTACACCTTC
TRBV5-1	TRBJ2-3	19	.	TRBD2	CASSLAISGSSPSTDTQYF	TGCGCCAGCAGCTTGGCCATTAGCGGGAGTTCTCCTAGCACAGATACGCAGTATTTT
TRBV6-1	TRBJ1-5	14	.	.	CAIREYLGNQPQHF	TGTGCCATCCGAGAGTATTTGGGCAATCAGCCCCAGCATTTT
TRBV27	TRBJ2-1	13	.	.	CASSFTRGNEQFF	TGTGCCAGCAGTTTTACCAGGGGCAATGAGCAGTTCTTC
TRBV14	TRBJ2-3	16	.	.	CASSHPPGVSKGTQYF	TGTGCCAGCAGCCACCCCCCGGGGGTATCTAAGGGTACGCAGTATTTT
TRBV30	TRBJ2-1	11	.	.	CAWLDPFGQFF	TGTGCCTGGCTAGACCCGTTCGGGCAGTTCTTC
TRBV29-1	TRBJ2-7	12	.	TRBD1	CSVVTGSHEQYF	TGCAGCGTCGTGACAGGGTCCCACGAGCAGTACTTC
TRBV6-6	TRBJ1-5	13	.	TRBD1	CASSRDRDQPQHF	TGTGCCAGCAGTAGGGACAGGGATCAGCCCCAGCATTTT
TRBV6-1	TRBJ2-3	15	.	TRBD2	CASKGLAGVRDTQYF	TGTGCCAGCAAAGGACTAGCGGGAGTAAGAGATACGCAGTATTTT
TRBV27	TRBJ1-5	14	.	TRBD1	CASSRQGKLQPQHF	TGTGCCAGCAGTAGACAGGGTAAGCTTCAGCCCCAGCATTTT
TRBV2	TRBJ2-7	15	.	TRBD2	CASVEIAGGPYEQYF	TGTGCCAGCGTGGAAATAGCGGGAGGGCCCTACGAGCAGTACTTC
TRBV4-1	TRBJ2-5	14	.	.	CASSPPAGQETQYF	TGCGCCAGCAGCCCCCCCGCGGGCCAAGAGACCCAGTACTTC
TRBV28	TRBJ1-2	14	.	.	CASRPTGANYGYTF	TGTGCCAGCAGACCGACAGGAGCTAACTATGGCTACACCTTC
TRBV5-4	TRBJ2-1	15	.	TRBD2	CASSLELAAYNEQFF	TGTGCCAGCAGCTTGGAACTAGCGGCATACAATGAGCAGTTCTTC
TRBV13	TRBJ1-1	15	.	.	CASSYGVRVNTEAFF	TGTGCCAGCAGCTACGGGGTTAGAGTGAACACTGAAGCTTTCTTT
TRBV28	TRBJ2-7	13	.	TRBD2	CASSPGGSYEQYF	TGTGCCAGCAGTCCGGGAGGATCCTACGAGCAGTACTTC
TRBV28	TRBJ2-7	15	.	TRBD1	CASSSGQGMSYEQYF	TGTGCCAGCAGCAGTGGACAGGGGATGTCCTACGAGCAGTACTTC
TRBV4-2	TRBJ2-1	21	.	.	CASSPSSSSRGRGSSYNEQFF	TGTGCCAGCAGCCCCTCCTCTTCAAGTCGTGGGAGGGGGAGCTCCTACAATGAGCAGTTCTTC
TRBV7-9	TRBJ1-1	13	.	TRBD1	CASSLSETGNAFF	TGTGCCAGCAGCTTATCCGAGACAGGGAACGCTTTCTTT
TRBV5-4	TRBJ2-5	12	once	.	CASGRHQETQYF	TGTGCCAGCGGCAGGCACCAAGAGACCCAGTACTTC
TRBV6-5	TRBJ1-1	14	.	.	CASSAVWVGTEAFF	TGTGCCAGCAGTGCGGTATGGGTTGGCACTGAAGCTTTCTTT
TRBV30	TRBJ2-5	15	.	TRBD1	CAWSGKGQGLETQYF	TGTGCCTGGAGTGGAAAGGGACAGGGGTTGGAGACCCAGTACTTC
TRBV6-4	TRBJ2-2	17	few	TRBD1	CASSLNTGGTNTGELFF	TGTGCCAGCAGCTTAAACACAGGGGGCACGAACACCGGGGAGCTGTTTTTT